This T cell receptor beta chain was sequenced for a study of OX40 agonist ivuxolimab in advanced cancers. V was pared by 2 bases and J by 2 bases, with 4 bases between. The CDR3 loop spans 11 amino acids. Germline-derived CDR1 and CDR2 are GTSNPN and SVGIG (reference sequence). Sequenced by immunoSEQ multiplex PCR; TCRdb stores in-frame clones only, minus some. The profile covers approximately 76,000 clones, with approximately 86% appearing a single time and over 0.6% taken by the ten largest. This clone was picked up one time. The rearrangement joins TRBV30 to TRBJ2-7, with D hard to call. The specimen was CD4+ or CD8+ T cells sorted from blood, collected in a trial of the OX40 agonist ivuxolimab. The clonotype was recovered from an adult with an advanced solid tumor such as melanoma, head and neck, liver or kidney cancer. The CDR3 spells CAWSSTYEQYF. CDR3 DNA sequence: TGTGCCTGGAGTTCTACCTACGAGCAGTACTTC.